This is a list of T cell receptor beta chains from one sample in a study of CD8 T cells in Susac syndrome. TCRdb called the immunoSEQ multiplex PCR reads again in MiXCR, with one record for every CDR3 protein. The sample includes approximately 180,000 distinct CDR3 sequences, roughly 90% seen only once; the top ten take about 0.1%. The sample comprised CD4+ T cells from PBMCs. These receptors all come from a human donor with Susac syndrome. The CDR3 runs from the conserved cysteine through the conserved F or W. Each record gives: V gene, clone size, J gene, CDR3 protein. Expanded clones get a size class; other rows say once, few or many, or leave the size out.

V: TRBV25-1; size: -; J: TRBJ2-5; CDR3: CASGQVLSETQYF
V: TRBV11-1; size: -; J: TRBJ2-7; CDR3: CASSLEAGKSYEQYF
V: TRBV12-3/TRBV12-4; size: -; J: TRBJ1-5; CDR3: CASSLARGQPQHF
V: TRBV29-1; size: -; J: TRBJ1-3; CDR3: CSVELSGNTIYF
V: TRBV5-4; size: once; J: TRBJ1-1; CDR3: CASSASGTANTEAFF
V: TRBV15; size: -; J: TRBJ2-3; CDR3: CATSSGILDTQYF
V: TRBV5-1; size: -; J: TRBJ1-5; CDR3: CASSLAGDRGQPQHF
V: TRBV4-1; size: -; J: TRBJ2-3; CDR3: CASSLGPATDTQYF
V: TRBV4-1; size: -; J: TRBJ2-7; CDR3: CASSHPPGTGHDEQYF
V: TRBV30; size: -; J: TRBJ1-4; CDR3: CAWSSTPSAEKLFF
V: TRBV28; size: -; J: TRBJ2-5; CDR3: CASSLQQETQYF
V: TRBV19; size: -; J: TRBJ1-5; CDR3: CASTPGFNQPQHF
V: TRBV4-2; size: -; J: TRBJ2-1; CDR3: CASSQEPAGGLGNEQFF
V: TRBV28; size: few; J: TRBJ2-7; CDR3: CASRLHYEQYF
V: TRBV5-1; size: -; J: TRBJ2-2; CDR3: CASSLPFAPNTGELFF
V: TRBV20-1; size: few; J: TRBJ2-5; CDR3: CSAMSGSGETQYF
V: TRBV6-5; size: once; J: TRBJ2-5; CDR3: CASSEGLTSWETQYF
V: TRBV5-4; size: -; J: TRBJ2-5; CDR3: CASSLALGNQETQYF
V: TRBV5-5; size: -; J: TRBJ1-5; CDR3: CASSPAGLNQPQHF
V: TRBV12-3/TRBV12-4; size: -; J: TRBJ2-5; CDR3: CASSSSGKQETQYF
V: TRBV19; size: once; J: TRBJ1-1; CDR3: CASSIGRSNTEAFF
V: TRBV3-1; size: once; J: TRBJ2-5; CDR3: CASSPTSGALWETQYF
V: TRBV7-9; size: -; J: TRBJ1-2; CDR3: CASSLTGEDGYTF
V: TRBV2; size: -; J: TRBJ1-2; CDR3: CASSEGQSGYTF
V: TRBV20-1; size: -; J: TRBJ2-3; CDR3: CSANGVNTDTQYF
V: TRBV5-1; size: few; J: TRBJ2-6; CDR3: CASSPTGSGANVLTF
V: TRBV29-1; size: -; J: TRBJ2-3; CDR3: CSVRGVTRRSTDTQYF
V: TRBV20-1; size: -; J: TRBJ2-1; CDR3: CSASSGSHGWEQFF
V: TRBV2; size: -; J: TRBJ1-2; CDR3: CASSETEVYGYTF
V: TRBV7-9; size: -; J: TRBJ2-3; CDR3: CASSPSAPTDTQYF
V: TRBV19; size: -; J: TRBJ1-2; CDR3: CASSTTPDYGYTF
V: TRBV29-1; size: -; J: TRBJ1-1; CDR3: CSIFDPGQEAFF
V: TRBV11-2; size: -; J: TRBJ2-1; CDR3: CASSLDLRQSKAGGKSDEQFF
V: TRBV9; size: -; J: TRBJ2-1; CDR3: CASSFTSGTYNEQFF
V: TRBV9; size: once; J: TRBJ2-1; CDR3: CASSVGGLGYRGDEQFF
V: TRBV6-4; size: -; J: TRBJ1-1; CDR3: CASSASQGVFDTEAFF
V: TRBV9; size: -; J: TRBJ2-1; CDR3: CASSVGEGGPWEEQFF
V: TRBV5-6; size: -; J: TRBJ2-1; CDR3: CASSKLGGGTSSYNEQFF
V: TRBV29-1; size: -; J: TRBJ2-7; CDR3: CSVEVRQGVGEQYF
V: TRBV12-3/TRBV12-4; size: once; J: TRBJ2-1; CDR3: CASSQSGGSYNEQFF
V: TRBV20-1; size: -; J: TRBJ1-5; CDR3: CSASDILSNQPQHF
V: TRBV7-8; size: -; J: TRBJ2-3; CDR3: CASSPTSGSTRSTDTQYF
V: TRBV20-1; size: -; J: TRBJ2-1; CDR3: CSVTRSGGFYNEQFF
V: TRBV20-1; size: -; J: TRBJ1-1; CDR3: CSARSPGLTEAFF
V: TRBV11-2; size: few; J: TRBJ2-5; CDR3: CASSSGGAETQYF
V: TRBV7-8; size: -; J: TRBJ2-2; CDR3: CASSLAGHYTGELFF
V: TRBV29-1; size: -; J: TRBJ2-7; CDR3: CSVEYPRGEQYF
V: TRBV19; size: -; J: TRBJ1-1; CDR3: CASSIKQGYTEAFF
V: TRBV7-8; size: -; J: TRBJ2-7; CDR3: CASSLLAERQYF
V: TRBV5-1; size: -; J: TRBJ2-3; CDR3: CASSFVLADPGGTQYF
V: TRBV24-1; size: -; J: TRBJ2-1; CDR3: CATSDGTGGSSYNEQFF
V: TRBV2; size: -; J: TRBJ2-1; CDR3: CASRQHRRSSYNEQFF